These 21 T cell receptor beta chains were sequenced from one sample in a study of long-term antiretroviral therapy in people with HIV. Version v3.0 of the immunoSEQ assay ran at survey level. This table comes from immunoSEQ multiplex PCR, and its TCRdb copy is limited to in-frame clones, with some not included. Of approximately 47,000 clones listed, roughly 80% were seen once; the top ten hold more than 2.5%. Source: unsorted PBMCs, taken 0.8 years after starting antiretroviral therapy. The source of these receptors is a woman aged 18-29 years with HIV.

The V call is TRBV5-1, the J call TRBJ2-7; 9 bases agree with TRBD2. Trimming took 0 bases from V and 0 from J; bases not matched to a gene: 16. Germline values: CDR1 SGHRS, CDR2 YFSETQ. This CDR3 has 20 residues. The chain's CDR3 is CASSLDPLAGTTLSSYEQYF. CDR3 sequence (DNA): TGCGCCAGCAGCTTGGACCCTCTAGCGGGAACCACTTTGAGCTCCTACGAGCAGTACTTC. The variable domain in full, completed from reference TRBV5-1 and TRBJ2-7, reads KAGVTQTPRYLIKTRGQQVTLSCSPISGHRSVSWYQQTPGQGLQFLFEYFSETQRNKGNFPGRFSGRQFSNSRSEMNVSTLELGDSALYLCASSLDPLAGTTLSSYEQYFGPGTRLTVT.

V is TRBV9 and J is TRBJ2-2; D possibly corresponds to TRBD1 (6 bases). The CDR3 is 17 amino acids. V gave up 2 bases and J gave up 0 bases, with 14 bases separating them. Germline lookup yields CDR1 SGDLS and CDR2 YYNGEE. CDR3 sequence (DNA): TGTGCCAGCAGCGTTGGCATCCAGGGGTCGAACACCGGGGAGCTGTTTTTT. Protein product: CASSVGIQGSNTGELFF.

J is TRBJ2-5 and V is TRBV27; the D is unclear. The CDR3 runs to 13 residues. Germline lookup yields CDR1 MNHEY and CDR2 SMNVEV (reference sequence). V was clipped by 3 bases and J by 3 bases, with 8 bases between them. CDR3 region: CASSFDWEETQYF. CDR3 bases: TGTGCCAGCAGTTTTGATTGGGAAGAGACCCAGTACTTC.

This sequence joins TRBV4-1 and TRBJ1-5; 12 bases agree with TRBD1. Unmatched junction bases numbered 8, after V lost 3 bases and J lost 5 bases. This CDR3 comprises 17 residues. The V gene's germline CDR1 is MGHRA and CDR2 YSYEKL. The CDR3 nucleotides read TGCGCCAGCAGCCAGAAACCCGGGACAGGGGGCTATCAGCCCCAGCATTTT. Protein: CASSQKPGTGGYQPQHF.

This clone has a handful of counts. The gene calls are TRBV19 and TRBJ1-5; 7 bases map to TRBD1. Trimming cost V 10 bases and J 4 bases; bases outside gene matches: 13. Per germline, CDR1 LNHDA and CDR2 SQIVND (reference sequence). This CDR3 region has 15 residues. This CDR3 reads CATGTRTGRNQPQHF. In nucleotides, the CDR3 is TGTGCCACCGGAACCCGGACAGGTCGAAATCAGCCCCAGCATTTT.

The V gene is TRBV7-3, the J gene TRBJ2-5, with 9 bases aligning to TRBD2. Germline CDR1 is SGHTA and CDR2 is FQGTGA. The CDR3 contains 14 residues. V shed 5 bases, J shed 7 bases, and the junction held 8 bases outside the gene matches. The CDR3 bases are TGTGCCAGCAGCCAAGTCGGCGGGAGGGGGACCCAGTACTTC. The encoded protein is CASSQVGGRGTQYF.

The V gene is TRBV4-2, the J gene TRBJ2-1; D is possibly TRBD2 (6 bases). V gave up 0 bases and J gave up 15 bases, with 30 bases separating them. CDR1 is LGHNA and CDR2 is YNFKEQ in the germline V gene. The CDR3 consists of 18 residues. The CDR3 nucleotides are TGTGCCAGCAGCCAAGATCGTCCGGTGGCCGGGACCCGGGAGAAGAGGTTCTTC. This gives the protein CASSQDRPVAGTREKRFF.

This clone was observed a few times. The chain links TRBV7-2 to TRBJ2-1; D is unresolved. V was pared by 1 base and J by 0 bases, with 7 bases between. CDR1 SGHTA and CDR2 FQGNSA come from the germline V gene. The CDR3 runs 15 residues. The CDR3 is CASSLGHSSYNEQFF. The CDR3 DNA reads as TGTGCCAGCAGCTTAGGCCATAGCTCCTACAATGAGCAGTTCTTC.

The rearrangement joins TRBV7-2 to TRBJ2-2; 7 positions agree with TRBD1. J lost 0 bases, V lost 11 bases, and 6 bases had no gene match. This CDR3 is 14 amino acids long. The germline CDR1 and CDR2 sequences are SGHTA and FQGNSA. The CDR3 spells CAGNRGTNTGELFF. CDR3 DNA: TGTGCCGGGAACAGGGGTACGAACACCGGGGAGCTGTTTTTT.

The table lists this clone with a few counts. The rearrangement links TRBV6-5 to TRBJ1-2; no reliable D call. The CDR3 consists of 14 residues. The V end was cut by 5 bases, the J end by 3 bases, with 13 bases between. The V gene's germline CDR1 is MNHEY and CDR2 SVGAGI. CDR3 nucleotides: TGTGCCAGCAGTCCCTGGGCCACAGACTATGGCTACACCTTC. Protein product: CASSPWATDYGYTF.

V is TRBV28 and J is TRBJ2-1; 7 bases agree with TRBD1. The CDR3 length is 13 residues. V was clipped by 6 bases and J by 13 bases; unmatched bases: 12. From germline, CDR1 is MDHEN and CDR2 SYDVKM. CDR3 sequence (DNA): TGTGCCAGCAGAACCAAGGGACAGTTGGACCAGTTCTTC. Translated: CASRTKGQLDQFF.

The V and J genes are TRBV19 and TRBJ2-3; 11 bases are a match to TRBD2. Germline trimming cut 4 bases from V and 6 bases from J; bases unmatched to any gene: 24. Per germline, CDR1 LNHDA and CDR2 SQIVND (reference sequence). CDR3 size: 21 residues. The CDR3 DNA reads as TGTGCCAGTAGTACCCTCCCCTTAACAGTTACCTTAGCGGGAGGGCCGGATACGCAGTATTTT. Amino acids: CASSTLPLTVTLAGGPDTQYF.

This sequence joins TRBV14 and TRBJ1-5; D is possibly TRBD1 (6 bases). Germline lookup yields CDR1 SGHDN and CDR2 FVKESK. CDR3 length: 13 residues. With 5 bases removed from V and 6 bases from J, the gap between germline ends came to 11 bases. This chain's CDR3 is CASSFEQGQPQHF. Written as DNA, the CDR3 is TGTGCCAGCAGCTTCGAACAGGGTCAGCCCCAGCATTTT.

The chain carries TRBV5-1 and TRBJ2-1; the match to TRBD2 covers 16 bases. The CDR3 consists of 17 residues. V shed 3 bases, J shed 3 bases, and the junction held 3 bases outside the gene matches. CDR1 and CDR2 from the germline V gene are SGHRS and YFSETQ. Here the CDR3 reads CASSSGTSGRVYNEQFF. As DNA, the CDR3 is TGCGCCAGCAGCTCCGGGACTAGCGGGAGGGTCTACAATGAGCAGTTCTTC.

This clone came up once. The CDR3 coding sequence is TGTGCCAGCAGTTCCTTCGGGAGGTACTCCTACGAGCAGTACTTC. Its protein product is CASSSFGRYSYEQYF. The V and J genes are TRBV27 and TRBJ2-7; TRBD2 aligns across 7 bases. The germline gives CDR1 MNHEY, CDR2 SMNVEV (reference sequence). This CDR3 has 15 residues. Trimming cost V 4 bases and J 0 bases; bases outside gene matches: 6.

CDR3 in amino acids: CASSESRAQGSGDTGELFF. CDR3 nucleotides: TGTGCCAGCAGCGAAAGTCGGGCCCAGGGGAGCGGGGACACCGGGGAGCTGTTTTTT. This chain joins TRBV9 and TRBJ2-2, with D perhaps TRBD2 (7 bases). CDR3 length: 19 amino acids. Germline values: CDR1 SGDLS, CDR2 YYNGEE. Trimming shortened V by 3 bases and J by 3 bases, and 24 bases separated the two germline ends.

This chain joins TRBV29-1 and TRBJ1-1; TRBD1 might be the D (6 bases). The germline CDR1 and CDR2 sequences are SQVTM and ANQGSEA. The CDR3 is 14 amino acids. Trimming removed 0 bases at V and 4 bases at J, with 12 bases between. CDR3 sequence reads: CSVEDLGGGTEAFF. The CDR3 DNA reads TGCAGCGTTGAAGATCTAGGGGGTGGCACTGAAGCTTTCTTT.

The rearrangement uses TRBV6-6 and TRBJ2-2; TRBD2 matches at 8 bases. Germline CDR1 MNHNY, CDR2 SVGAGI (reference sequence). The junction had 5 bases not matched to a gene; V was cut back by 4 bases and J by 1 base. The CDR3 has 16 residues. CDR3 sequence (DNA): TGTGCCAGCAGTTCCAAGACTAGCGTGAACACCGGGGAGCTGTTTTTT. This translates into CASSSKTSVNTGELFF.

This chain links TRBV13 with TRBJ1-1; no clear D. Germline CDR1 reads PRHDT; CDR2 reads FYEKMQ (reference sequence). The CDR3 runs 15 residues. V dropped 1 base and J dropped 4 bases, with 13 bases sitting between them. The CDR3 DNA sequence: TGTGCCAGCAGCTTAGAATTTACGGCGGGCACTGAAGCTTTCTTT. It specifies CASSLEFTAGTEAFF.

The chain uses TRBV29-1 and TRBJ1-2; D is ambiguous. The germline V gene has CDR1 SQVTM and CDR2 ANQGSEA. V shed 1 base and J shed 3 bases, with 9 bases lying between them. The CDR3 extends over 13 amino acids. The CDR3 DNA is TGCAGCGTTGAAGGGGTTAGGGACTATGGCTACACCTTC. Its protein product is CSVEGVRDYGYTF.

The chain is built from TRBV7-8 and TRBJ2-3; TRBD1 or TRBD2 may be the D gene (5 bases each). V was shortened by 4 bases and J by 7 bases, with 18 bases between the two germline ends. CDR1 and CDR2 (germline): SGHVS, FQNEAQ. The CDR3 consists of 15 residues. The CDR3 here is CASSSTDSWENTQYF. CDR3 in DNA: TGTGCCAGCAGCTCGACAGACTCCTGGGAGAATACGCAGTATTTT.